This TCR beta chain is drawn from a study of beta chain features in type 1 diabetes. On this clone itself: As yet, its antigen is unknown.

Study results and caveats: Shortening of TCRB CDR3s, moderate but significant, appeared in all four CD4+ subsets of Type 1 diabetes patients.

All of the isolated RNA was reverse transcribed, so expressed TCRB transcripts were sequenced. The protocol was immunoSEQ multiplex PCR, while the TCRdb copy is restricted to in-frame clones and leaves out a portion. Of about 160,000 clones listed, around 7.8% are singletons. This CDR3 is 15 amino acids long. In germline, CDR1 is MNHEY, CDR2 SMNVEV (reference sequence). Trimming removed 0 bases from V and 4 bases from J, with 10 bases in between. The V call is TRBV27, the J call TRBJ1-5; no reliable D call. Sequences were obtained from central memory CD4+ T cells from blood. The clonotype originates from a woman aged 40 to 49 with type 1 diabetes. The CDR3 is CASSLSTTSNQPQHF. CDR3 nucleotides: TGTGCCAGCAGTTTATCGACTACCTCAAATCAGCCCCAGCATTTT.